A single T cell receptor (beta chain) is shown here with its context. Original analysis: The assay estimated nucleated cells by amplifying reference gene primers. Profiled with immunoSEQ multiplex PCR; TCRdb holds only in-frame clones, not every one. V and J calls and clone size follow that table, whereas D and trimming were derived from the DNA. The sample has 100,000 to 150,000 clones, 85% to 90% seen once. This entry belongs to a study of blood T cell repertoires in COVID-19. Study in general: Both acute and convalescent COVID-19 samples were obtained from the United States, Italy and Spain. In each case, the material was cDNA or gDNA derived from T cells, B-cell-depleted T cells, or PBMCs.

The V gene's germline CDR1 is GTSNPN and CDR2 SVGIG (reference sequence). V gave up 4 bases and J gave up 4 bases; unmatched junction bases: 11. The CDR3 is made up of 16 amino acids. Sequencing input: peripheral blood. This chain joins TRBV30 and TRBJ2-3; 10 bases agree with TRBD2. The sequence derives from a man between 50 and 59 years old with active or convalescent COVID-19. CDR3 nucleotide sequence: TGTGCCTGGACCAGAGGGGCTAGCGGGAGTGCAGATACGCAGTATTTT. This sequence encodes CAWTRGASGSADTQYF.